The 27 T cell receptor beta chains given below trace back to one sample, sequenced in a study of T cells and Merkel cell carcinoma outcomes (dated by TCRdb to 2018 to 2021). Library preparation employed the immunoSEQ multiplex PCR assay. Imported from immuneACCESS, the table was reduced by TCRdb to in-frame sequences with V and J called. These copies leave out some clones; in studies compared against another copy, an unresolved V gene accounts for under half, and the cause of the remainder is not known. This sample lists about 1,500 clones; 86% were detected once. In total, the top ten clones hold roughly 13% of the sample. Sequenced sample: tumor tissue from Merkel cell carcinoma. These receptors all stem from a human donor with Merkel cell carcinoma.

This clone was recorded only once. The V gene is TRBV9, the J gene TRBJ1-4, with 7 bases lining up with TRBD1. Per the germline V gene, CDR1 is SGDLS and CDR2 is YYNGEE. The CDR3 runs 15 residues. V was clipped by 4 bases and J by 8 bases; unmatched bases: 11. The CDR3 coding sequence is TGTGCCAGCAGCCCCTCTGGACAGGCTTACGAAAAACTGTTTTTT. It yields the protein CASSPSGQAYEKLFF.

CDR3: CASSRTGDLGTDTQYF. DNA for the CDR3: TGTGCCAGCAGCAGGACAGGGGACCTGGGCACAGATACGCAGTATTTT. This chain uses TRBV5-8 with TRBJ2-3, with 9 bases aligning to TRBD1. Losses at the gene ends were 4 bases for V and 1 base for J; bases not matched to a gene: 7. CDR3 size: 16 residues. Per the germline V gene, CDR1 is SGHTS and CDR2 is YDEGEE.

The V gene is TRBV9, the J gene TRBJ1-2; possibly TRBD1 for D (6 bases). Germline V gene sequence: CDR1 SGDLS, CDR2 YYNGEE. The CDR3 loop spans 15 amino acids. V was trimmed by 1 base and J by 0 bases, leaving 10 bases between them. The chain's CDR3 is CASSVNRVANYGYTF. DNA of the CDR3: TGTGCCAGCAGCGTAAACAGGGTGGCTAACTATGGCTACACCTTC.

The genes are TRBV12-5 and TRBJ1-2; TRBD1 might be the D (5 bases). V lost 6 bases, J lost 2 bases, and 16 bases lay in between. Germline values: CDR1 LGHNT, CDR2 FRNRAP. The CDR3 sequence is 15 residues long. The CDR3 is CASGPTTVSNYGYTF. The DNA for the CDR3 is TGTGCTAGTGGCCCTACGACAGTATCGAACTATGGCTACACCTTC.

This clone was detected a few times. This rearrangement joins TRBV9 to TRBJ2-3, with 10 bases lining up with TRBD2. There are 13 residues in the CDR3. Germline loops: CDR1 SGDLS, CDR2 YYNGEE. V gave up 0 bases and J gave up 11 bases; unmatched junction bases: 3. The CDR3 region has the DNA TGTGCCAGCAGCGTAGAAAGCGGGGGGGTGCAGTATTTT. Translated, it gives CASSVESGGVQYF.

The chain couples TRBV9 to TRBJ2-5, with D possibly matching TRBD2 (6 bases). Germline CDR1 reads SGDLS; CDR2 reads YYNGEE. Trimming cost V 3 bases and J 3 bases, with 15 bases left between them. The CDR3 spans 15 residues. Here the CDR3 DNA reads TGTGCCAGCAGCGCCGAGCCGGGAGCAAAAGAGACCCAGTACTTC. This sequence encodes CASSAEPGAKETQYF.

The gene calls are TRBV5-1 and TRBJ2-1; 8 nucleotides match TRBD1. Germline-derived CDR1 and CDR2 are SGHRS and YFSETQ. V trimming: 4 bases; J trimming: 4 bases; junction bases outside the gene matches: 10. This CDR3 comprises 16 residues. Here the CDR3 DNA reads TGCGCCAGCAGCCCCGATCCCGGGACAGGATACAATGAGCAGTTCTTC. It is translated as CASSPDPGTGYNEQFF.

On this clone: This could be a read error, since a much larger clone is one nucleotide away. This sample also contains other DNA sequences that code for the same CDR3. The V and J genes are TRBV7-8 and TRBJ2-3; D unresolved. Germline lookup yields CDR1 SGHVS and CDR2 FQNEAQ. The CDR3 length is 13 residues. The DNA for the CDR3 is TGTGCCAGTAGCTTTTATCCCACAGATACGCAGTATTTT. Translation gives CASSFYPTDTQYF.

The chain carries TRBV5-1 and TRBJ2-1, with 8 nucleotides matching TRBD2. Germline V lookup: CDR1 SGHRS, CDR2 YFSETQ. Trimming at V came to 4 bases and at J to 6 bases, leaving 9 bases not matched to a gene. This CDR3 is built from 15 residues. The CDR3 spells CASSIAGLGANEQFF. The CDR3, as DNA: TGCGCCAGCAGCATAGCGGGACTAGGGGCCAATGAGCAGTTCTTC. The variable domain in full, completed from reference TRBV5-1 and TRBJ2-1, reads KAGVTQTPRYLIKTRGQQVTLSCSPISGHRSVSWYQQTPGQGLQFLFEYFSETQRNKGNFPGRFSGRQFSNSRSEMNVSTLELGDSALYLCASSIAGLGANEQFFGPGTRLTVL.

The CDR3 reads CASRSGGRTDTQYF. CDR3 nucleotides: TGCGCCAGCAGGTCAGGGGGACGCACAGATACGCAGTATTTT. V is TRBV5-1 and J is TRBJ2-3; the match to TRBD1 covers 7 bases. The CDR3 sequence is 14 residues long. J was trimmed by 1 base and V by 5 bases; bases with no gene match: 4. Germline assignment: CDR1 SGHRS and CDR2 YFSETQ. Filled out from reference TRBV5-1 and TRBJ2-3, the complete variable domain reads KAGVTQTPRYLIKTRGQQVTLSCSPISGHRSVSWYQQTPGQGLQFLFEYFSETQRNKGNFPGRFSGRQFSNSRSEMNVSTLELGDSALYLCASRSGGRTDTQYFGPGTRLTVL.

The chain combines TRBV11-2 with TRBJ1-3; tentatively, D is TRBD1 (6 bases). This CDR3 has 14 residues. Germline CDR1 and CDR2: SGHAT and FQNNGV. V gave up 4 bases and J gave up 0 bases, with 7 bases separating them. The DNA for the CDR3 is TGTGCCAGCAGCTCGGGACACTCTGGAAACACCATATATTTT. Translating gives CASSSGHSGNTIYF.

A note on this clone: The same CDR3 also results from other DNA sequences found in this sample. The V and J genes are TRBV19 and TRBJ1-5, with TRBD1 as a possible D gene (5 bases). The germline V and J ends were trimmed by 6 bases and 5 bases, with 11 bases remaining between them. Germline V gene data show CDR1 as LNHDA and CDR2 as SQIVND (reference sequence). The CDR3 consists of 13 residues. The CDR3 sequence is CASRLDKDQPQHF. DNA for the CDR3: TGTGCCAGTAGGCTGGACAAAGATCAGCCCCAGCATTTT.

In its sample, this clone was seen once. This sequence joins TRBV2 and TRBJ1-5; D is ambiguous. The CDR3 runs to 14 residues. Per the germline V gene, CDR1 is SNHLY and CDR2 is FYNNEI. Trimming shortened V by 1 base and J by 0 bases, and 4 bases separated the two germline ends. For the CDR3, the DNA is TGTGCCAGCAGTGAAGTGGCTAGCAATCAGCCCCAGCATTTT. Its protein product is CASSEVASNQPQHF.

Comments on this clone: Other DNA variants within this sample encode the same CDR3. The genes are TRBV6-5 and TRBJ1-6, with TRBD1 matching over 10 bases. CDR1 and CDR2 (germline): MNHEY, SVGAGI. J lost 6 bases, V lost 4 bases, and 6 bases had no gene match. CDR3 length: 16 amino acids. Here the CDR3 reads CASSLVGTGVNSPLHF. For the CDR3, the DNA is TGTGCCAGCAGTTTAGTCGGGACAGGGGTTAATTCACCCCTCCACTTT.

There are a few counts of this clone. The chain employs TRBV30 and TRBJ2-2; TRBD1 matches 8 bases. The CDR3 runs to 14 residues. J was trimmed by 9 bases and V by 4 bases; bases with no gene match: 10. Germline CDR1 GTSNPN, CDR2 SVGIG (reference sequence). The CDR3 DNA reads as TGTGCCTGGAAAGCGACAGGGGAGTACCGGGAGCTGTTTTTT. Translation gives CAWKATGEYRELFF.

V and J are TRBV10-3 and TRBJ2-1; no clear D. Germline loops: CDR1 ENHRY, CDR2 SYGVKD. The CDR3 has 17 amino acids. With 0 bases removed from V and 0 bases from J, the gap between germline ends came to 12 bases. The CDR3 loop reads CAISESSQATSYNEQFF. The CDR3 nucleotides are TGTGCCATCAGTGAGTCGAGCCAGGCGACCTCCTACAATGAGCAGTTCTTC.

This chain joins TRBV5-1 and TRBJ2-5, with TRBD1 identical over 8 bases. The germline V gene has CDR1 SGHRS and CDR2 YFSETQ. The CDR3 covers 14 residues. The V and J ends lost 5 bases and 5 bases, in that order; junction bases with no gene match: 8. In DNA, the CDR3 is TGCGCCAGCAGTGTTCAGGGGGCAGAGGAGACCCAGTACTTC. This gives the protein CASSVQGAEETQYF.

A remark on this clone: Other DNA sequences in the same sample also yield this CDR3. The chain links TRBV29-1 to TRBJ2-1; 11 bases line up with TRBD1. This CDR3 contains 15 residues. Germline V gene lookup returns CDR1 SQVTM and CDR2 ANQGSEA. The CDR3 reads CSVSYGQGAQNEQFF. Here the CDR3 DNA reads TGCAGTGTTAGCTACGGACAGGGGGCGCAGAATGAGCAGTTCTTC.

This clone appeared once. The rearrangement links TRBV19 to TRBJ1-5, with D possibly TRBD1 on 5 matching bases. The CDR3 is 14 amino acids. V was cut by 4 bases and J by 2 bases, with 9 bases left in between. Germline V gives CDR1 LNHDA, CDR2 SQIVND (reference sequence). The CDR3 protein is CASSSLGRNQPQHF. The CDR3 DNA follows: TGTGCCAGTAGTAGCCTGGGGCGCAATCAGCCCCAGCATTTT. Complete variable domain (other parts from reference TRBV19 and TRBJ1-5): DGGITQSPKYLFRKEGQNVTLSCEQNLNHDAMYWYRQDPGQGLRLIYYSQIVNDFQKGDIAEGYSVSREKKESFPLTVTSAQKNPTAFYLCASSSLGRNQPQHFGDGTRLSIL.

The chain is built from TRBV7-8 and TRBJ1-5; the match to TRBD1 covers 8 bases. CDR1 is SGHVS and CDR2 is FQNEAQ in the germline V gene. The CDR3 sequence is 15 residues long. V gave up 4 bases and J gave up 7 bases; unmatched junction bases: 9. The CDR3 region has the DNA TGTGCCAGCAGCTCCCAGGGGGCGCGGGGACAGCCCCAGCATTTT. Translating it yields CASSSQGARGQPQHF.

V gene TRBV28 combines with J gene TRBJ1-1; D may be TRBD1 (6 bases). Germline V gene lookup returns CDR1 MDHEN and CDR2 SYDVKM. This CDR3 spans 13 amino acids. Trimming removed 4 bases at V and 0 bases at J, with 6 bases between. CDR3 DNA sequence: TGTGCCAGCAGTTCAGGGGTGAACACTGAAGCTTTCTTT. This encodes CASSSGVNTEAFF.

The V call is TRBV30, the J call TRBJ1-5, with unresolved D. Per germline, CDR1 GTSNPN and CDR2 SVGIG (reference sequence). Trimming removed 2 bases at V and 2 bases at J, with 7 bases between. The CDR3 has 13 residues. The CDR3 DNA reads TGTGCCTGGAGTTTTAGAGGCAATCAGCCCCAGCATTTT. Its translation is CAWSFRGNQPQHF.

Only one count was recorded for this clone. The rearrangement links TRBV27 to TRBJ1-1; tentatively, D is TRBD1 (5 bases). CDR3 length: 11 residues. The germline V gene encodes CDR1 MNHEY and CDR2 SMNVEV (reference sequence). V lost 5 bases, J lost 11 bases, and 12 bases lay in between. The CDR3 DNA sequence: TGTGCCAGCAGTGGGGGACGGTCTGCTTTCTTT. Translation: CASSGGRSAFF.

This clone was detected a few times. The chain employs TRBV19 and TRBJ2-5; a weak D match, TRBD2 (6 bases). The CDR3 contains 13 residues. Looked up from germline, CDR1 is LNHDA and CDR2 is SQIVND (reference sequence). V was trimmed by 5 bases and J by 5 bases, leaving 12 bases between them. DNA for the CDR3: TGTGCCAGTAGTCGTGGGGGGTTGGAGACCCAGTACTTC. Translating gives CASSRGGLETQYF.

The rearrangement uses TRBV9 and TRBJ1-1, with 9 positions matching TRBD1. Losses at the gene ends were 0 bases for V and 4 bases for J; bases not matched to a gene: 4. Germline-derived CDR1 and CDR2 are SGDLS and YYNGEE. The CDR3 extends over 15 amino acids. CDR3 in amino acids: CASSVGTGAGTEAFF. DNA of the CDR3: TGTGCCAGCAGCGTAGGGACAGGGGCCGGCACTGAAGCTTTCTTT.

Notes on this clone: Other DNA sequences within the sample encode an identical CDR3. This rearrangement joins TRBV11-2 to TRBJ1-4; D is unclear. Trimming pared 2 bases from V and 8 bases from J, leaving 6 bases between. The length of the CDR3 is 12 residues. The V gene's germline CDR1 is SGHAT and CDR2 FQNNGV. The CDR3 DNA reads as TGTGCCAGCAGCTTATCACGAGAAAAACTGTTTTTT. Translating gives CASSLSREKLFF.

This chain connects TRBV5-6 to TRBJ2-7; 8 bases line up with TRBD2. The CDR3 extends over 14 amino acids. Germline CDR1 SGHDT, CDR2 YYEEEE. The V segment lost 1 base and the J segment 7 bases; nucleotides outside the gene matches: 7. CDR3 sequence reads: CASSLRAGAREQYF. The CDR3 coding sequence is TGTGCCAGCAGCTTGCGAGCGGGGGCGAGGGAGCAGTACTTC.